The 29 T cell receptor beta chains below all came from one sample that was sequenced in a study of blood T cells in healthy people across ages. Next came a second PCR, run for about 6 to 12 cycles, which used a sample-barcoded 5' primer along with a J-beta primer mix. TCRdb re-derived calls from the 5' RACE reads in MiXCR, one entry per CDR3 protein. Here the sample spans 550,000 to 800,000 distinct CDR3 sequences, 32% being singletons. Specimen: blood. Receptors were obtained from a woman older than 75 in good health.

In its sample, this clonotype was seen many times. The gene calls are TRBV11-3 and TRBJ2-3; D remains ambiguous. The CDR3 is made up of 15 amino acids. Germline V gene sequence: CDR1 SGHNT, CDR2 YENEEA. The ends were cut back, 4 bases at V and 1 base at J, with 12 bases in the middle. CDR3 amino acids: CASSSLSEGTDTQYF. CDR3 DNA: TGTGCCAGCAGCTCCCTATCCGAAGGCACAGATACGCAGTATTTT.

This clonotype showed up many times. Here the CDR3 reads CAWSRVTYEQYF. The CDR3 DNA reads as TGTGCCTGGAGTCGGGTGACCTACGAGCAGTACTTC. V is TRBV30 and J is TRBJ2-7; no clear D gene. This CDR3 has 12 residues. Germline V gene sequence: CDR1 GTSNPN, CDR2 SVGIG (reference sequence). Trimming took off 2 bases at V and 2 bases at J, with 7 bases between the two ends.

This chain connects TRBV6-2 or TRBV6-3 to TRBJ1-5; TRBD1 aligns across 9 bases. CDR1 and CDR2 from the germline V gene are MNHEY and SVGEGT. This CDR3 comprises 19 residues. V was pared by 5 bases and J by 0 bases, with 14 bases of the junction left unmatched. The chain's CDR3 is CASSPAGTGTHYSNQPQHF. The CDR3 DNA follows: TGTGCCAGCAGTCCCGCCGGGACAGGGACCCATTATAGCAATCAGCCCCAGCATTTT.

The chain links TRBV6-1 to TRBJ2-2; 7 bases line up with TRBD1. The CDR3 totals 16 residues. Losses at the gene ends were 5 bases for V and 0 bases for J; bases not matched to a gene: 6. Germline V gene data show CDR1 as MNHNS and CDR2 as SASEGT. CDR3 coding DNA: TGTGCCAGCAGTAAGAGAGGGGGCACGAACACCGGGGAGCTGTTTTTT. Protein: CASSKRGGTNTGELFF.

This clonotype was seen at least ten times. The chain has TRBV28 and TRBJ2-1; the match to TRBD2 covers 7 bases. CDR3 length: 14 residues. V lost 6 bases and J lost 4; bases outside the gene matches: 6. The germline V gene has CDR1 MDHEN and CDR2 SYDVKM. The CDR3 sequence: CASSTGTMYNEQFF. The CDR3 DNA is TGTGCCAGCAGCACCGGGACTATGTACAATGAGCAGTTCTTC. The full variable domain, in which reference TRBV28 and TRBJ2-1 provide the parts outside the CDR3, is DVKVTQSSRYLVKRTGEKVFLECVQDMDHENMFWYRQDPGLGLRLIYFSYDVKMKEKGDIPEGYSVSREKKERFSLILESASTNQTSMYLCASSTGTMYNEQFFGPGTRLTVL.

The chain couples TRBV20-1 to TRBJ2-3; tentatively, D is TRBD1 (6 bases). V gave up 8 bases and J gave up 4 bases, with 16 bases separating them. CDR3 length equals 13 residues. The V gene's germline CDR1 is DFQATT and CDR2 SNEGSKA (reference sequence). The CDR3 DNA sequence: TGCAGTACTAATACAGGGCCCTCAGATACGCAGTATTTT. Amino acid sequence: CSTNTGPSDTQYF.

This clonotype occurred many times. The chain is built from TRBV7-3 and TRBJ2-1; D possibly corresponds to TRBD2 (5 bases). Trimming removed 5 bases from V and 9 bases from J, with 14 bases in between. The CDR3 is 13 amino acids. The germline V gene has CDR1 SGHTA and CDR2 FQGTGA. The CDR3 spells CASSPSGTGEQFF. CDR3 nucleotides: TGTGCCAGCAGCCCCAGCGGCACGGGTGAGCAGTTCTTC.

This clonotype was counted between two and nine times. This chain joins TRBV19 and TRBJ1-2; D not resolved. The ends were cut back, 4 bases at V and 0 bases at J, with 15 bases in the middle. This CDR3 has 16 amino acids. Germline values: CDR1 LNHDA, CDR2 SQIVND (reference sequence). In DNA form, the CDR3 reads TGTGCCAGTAGTACCCAATGGGCCGCGTCTAACTATGGCTACACCTTC. It yields the protein CASSTQWAASNYGYTF. Drawing the rest from reference TRBV19 and TRBJ1-2, the complete variable domain is DGGITQSPKYLFRKEGQNVTLSCEQNLNHDAMYWYRQDPGQGLRLIYYSQIVNDFQKGDIAEGYSVSREKKESFPLTVTSAQKNPTAFYLCASSTQWAASNYGYTFGSGTRLTVV.

This clonotype was recorded many times. This sequence joins TRBV5-6 and TRBJ2-4, with D unresolved. Germline V gives CDR1 SGHDT, CDR2 YYEEEE. Trimming left V 4 bases short and J 0 bases short, with 5 bases between. There are 13 residues in the CDR3. CDR3: CASSVLAKNIQYF. The DNA for the CDR3 is TGTGCCAGCAGCGTACTAGCCAAAAACATTCAGTACTTC.

The CDR3 DNA sequence: TGCGCCAGCAGCTTACAGGGGGCGGACTATGGCTACACCTTC. Protein product: CASSLQGADYGYTF. The chain combines TRBV5-1 with TRBJ1-2; 9 nucleotides align to TRBD1. The ends lost 2 bases at V and 3 bases at J; junction bases unmatched: 2. The germline CDR1 and CDR2 sequences are SGHRS and YFSETQ. This CDR3 contains 14 residues.

Many counts were recorded for this clonotype. The gene calls are TRBV6-5 and TRBJ1-5; 11 positions match TRBD1. Germline CDR1 MNHEY, CDR2 SVGAGI. Trimming removed 4 bases from V and 7 bases from J; junction bases left unmatched: 9. This CDR3 is built from 16 residues. CDR3 residues: CASSSPGTGGNQPQHF. The CDR3, as DNA: TGTGCCAGCAGTTCCCCCGGGACAGGGGGAAACCAGCCCCAGCATTTT.

This clonotype was observed many times. The V and J genes are TRBV7-6 and TRBJ2-3, with D unclear. Germline V gene lookup returns CDR1 SGHVS and CDR2 FNYEAQ. V dropped 0 bases and J dropped 0 bases, with 7 bases sitting between them. This CDR3 has 15 amino acids. In nucleotides, the CDR3 is TGTGCCAGCAGCTTAGCGGACGGAAGCACAGATACGCAGTATTTT. Translated: CASSLADGSTDTQYF.

The chain carries TRBV3-1 and TRBJ2-7; TRBD1 is a possible D gene (5 bases). Between the trimmed V and J ends, which lost 7 bases and 3 bases, there was a span of 7 bases. The CDR3 loop spans 11 amino acids. In germline, CDR1 is LGHDT, CDR2 YNNKEL (reference sequence). The CDR3 sequence is CASKQGYEQYF. CDR3 DNA: TGTGCCAGCAAGCAGGGCTACGAGCAGTACTTC.

This clonotype was seen a few times. This chain joins TRBV6-5 and TRBJ1-5; D is unresolved. Trimming left V 5 bases short and J 3 bases short, with 11 bases between. CDR1 is MNHEY, CDR2 SVGAGI, per germline. The CDR3 extends over 14 amino acids. CDR3 DNA: TGTGCCAGCAGTCCCATAGGGTTCAATCAGCCCCAGCATTTT. Translated: CASSPIGFNQPQHF.

This clonotype was seen many times. The rearrangement joins TRBV20-1 to TRBJ1-5; D unresolved. This CDR3 has 12 residues. Germline CDR1 and CDR2: DFQATT and SNEGSKA (reference sequence). Trimming took 6 bases from V and 0 from J, leaving 6 bases between them. CDR3 loop: CSAIISNQPQHF. In nucleotides, the CDR3 is TGCAGTGCCATAATTAGCAATCAGCCCCAGCATTTT.

About this clonotype: This may be a read error, as it is one base from a much larger clone. The chain joins TRBV11-2 to TRBJ2-7; D unclear. CDR3 size: 11 residues. Trimming pared 1 base from V and 9 bases from J, leaving 7 bases between. CDR1 and CDR2 from the germline V gene are SGHAT and FQNNGV. The CDR3 nucleotides are TGTGCCAGCAGCTTAGCAGGTCGGCAGTACTTC. It codes for CASSLAGRQYF.

This rearrangement joins TRBV28 to TRBJ2-1, with 8 bases lining up with TRBD1. The CDR3 runs to 16 residues. Germline V gene lookup returns CDR1 MDHEN and CDR2 SYDVKM. The ends lost 7 bases at V and 8 bases at J; junction bases unmatched: 16. The CDR3 DNA is TGTGCCAGCAACGACGGACAGGGAACCTTTCACGATGAGCAGTTCTTC. Its translation is CASNDGQGTFHDEQFF.

This clonotype was counted many times. The V gene is TRBV14, the J gene TRBJ2-4, with a possible D match to TRBD1 (5 bases). Trimming left V 4 bases short and J 6 bases short, with 7 bases between. From germline, CDR1 is SGHDN and CDR2 FVKESK. The CDR3 length is 12 residues. DNA of the CDR3: TGTGCCAGCAGCCCCGACAGAAACATTCAGTACTTC. Translation gives CASSPDRNIQYF.

Worth noting for this clonotype: At one end the junction does not follow the germline gene, possibly because of a read error. V usage is TRBV6-5 and J usage is TRBJ2-5; D not certain. CDR3 size: 13 residues. Germline CDR1 and CDR2: MNHEY and SVGAGI. CDR3 coding DNA: TGTGCCAGCAGGCCTGCGGACCAAGAGACCAAGTACTTC. Amino acids: CASRPADQETKYF.

On this clonotype itself: This sequence may be a read error, since a much larger clone differs from it by one base. The chain recombines TRBV7-2 with TRBJ2-1; TRBD1 aligns across 9 bases. The J call may be mistaken, given a closer DNA end match to TRBJ2-7. Germline loops: CDR1 SGHTA, CDR2 FQGNSA. The CDR3 totals 14 residues. The CDR3, as DNA: TGTGCCAGCAGCCTGATACAGGGGGCAAATGAGCAGTACTTC. This sequence encodes CASSLIQGANEQYF.

This clonotype was observed at least ten times. The V gene is TRBV28, the J gene TRBJ1-5, with 9 bases matching TRBD1. The V gene end was trimmed by 5 bases and the J gene end by 7 bases; junction bases not matched to a gene: 9. Germline V gene sequence: CDR1 MDHEN, CDR2 SYDVKM. This CDR3 contains 15 residues. CDR3 nucleotides: TGTGCCAGCAGTCTCGGACAGGGGTTCCGGCAGCCCCAGCATTTT. Encoded protein: CASSLGQGFRQPQHF.

V gene TRBV7-3 combines with J gene TRBJ1-1; perhaps TRBD1 as D (6 bases). Germline lookup yields CDR1 SGHTA and CDR2 FQGTGA. The CDR3 spans 16 residues. Deletions cut 2 bases from V and 11 bases from J, with 24 bases between. The CDR3 DNA reads TGTGCCAGCAGCTTAGATAGGGGGGAGGAATTGGGAGGGGCTTTCTTT. Translated: CASSLDRGEELGGAFF.

This clonotype was observed at least ten times. This chain connects TRBV29-1 to TRBJ2-4; 12 nucleotides line up with TRBD2. With V trimmed by 0 bases and J by 9 bases, 9 bases remained unmatched. CDR3 length: 16 residues. Germline V gene sequence: CDR1 SQVTM, CDR2 ANQGSEA. The CDR3 region is CSVEDRRLAGGGIQYF. In nucleotides, the CDR3 is TGCAGCGTTGAAGATCGGCGGCTAGCGGGAGGGGGCATTCAGTACTTC.

This clonotype was counted at least ten times. V usage is TRBV6-1 and J usage is TRBJ2-7; TRBD1 matches 8 bases. This CDR3 comprises 11 residues. Germline loops: CDR1 MNHNS, CDR2 SASEGT. The V and J ends lost 10 bases and 6 bases, in that order; junction bases with no gene match: 5. CDR3 in amino acids: CATRGQGEQYF. The CDR3 nucleotides read TGTGCCACCAGAGGACAGGGCGAGCAGTACTTC.

This clonotype was recorded at least ten times. CDR3 in amino acids: CSARSQRGGSETQYF. The CDR3 DNA sequence: TGCAGTGCTAGAAGCCAGCGGGGGGGCTCGGAGACCCAGTACTTC. The chain combines TRBV20-1 with TRBJ2-5; 10 bases fit TRBD2. There are 15 residues in the CDR3. The ends lost 2 bases at V and 5 bases at J; junction bases unmatched: 8. The germline CDR1 and CDR2 sequences are DFQATT and SNEGSKA (reference sequence).

For this clonotype: Germline is not matched at one junction end, which may reflect a read error. J is TRBJ2-1 and V is TRBV15; 11 nucleotides agree with TRBD2. Matching the DNA end better, TRBJ2-7 makes the J call doubtful. From germline, CDR1 is LNHNV and CDR2 YYDKDF (reference sequence). The CDR3 consists of 15 residues. CDR3 in amino acids: CAASTSSGGYNEQYF. CDR3 sequence (DNA): TGTGCCGCCAGCACCTCTAGCGGGGGGTACAATGAGCAGTACTTC.

This clonotype occurred many times. J is TRBJ2-1 and V is TRBV6-1; the match to TRBD1 covers 10 bases. CDR1 and CDR2 (germline): MNHNS, SASEGT. J was trimmed by 3 bases and V by 6 bases; bases with no gene match: 8. CDR3 length: 16 amino acids. The CDR3 DNA follows: TGTGCCAGCAGGACAGAAGGACAGGGGGACTACAATGAGCAGTTCTTC. It yields the protein CASRTEGQGDYNEQFF.

This clonotype appeared once. This may be a read error, as it is one base from a much larger clone. This sequence joins TRBV7-8 and TRBJ1-2; D remains ambiguous. The germline V gene encodes CDR1 SGHVS and CDR2 FQNEAQ. Between the trimmed V and J ends, which lost 6 bases and 3 bases, there was a span of 14 bases. The CDR3 runs 14 residues. The CDR3 DNA sequence: TGTGCCAGCAGTCGAGAGATGGCTGACTATGGCTACACCTTC. Translation gives CASSREMADYGYTF. Combining the CDR3 with reference TRBV7-8 and TRBJ1-2 gives the whole variable domain GAGVSQSPRYKVAKRGQDVALRCDPISGHVSLFWYQQALGQGPEFLTYFQNEAQLDKSGLPSDRFFAERPEGSVSTLKIQRTQQEDSAVYLCASSREMADYGYTFGSGTRLTVV.

This clonotype has ten or more counts. The rearrangement links TRBV7-2 to TRBJ2-7, with D possibly matching TRBD1 (5 bases). The CDR3 contains 16 residues. The germline CDR1 and CDR2 sequences are SGHTA and FQGNSA. Trimming left V 2 bases short and J 3 bases short, with 17 bases between. CDR3 bases: TGTGCCAGCAGCTTAAACGGCAGGGCATCTCTCTACGAGCAGTACTTC. It specifies CASSLNGRASLYEQYF.